Following are 30 T cell receptor beta chains from one sample sequenced in a study of blood T cells in healthy people across ages. Together with a sample-barcoded 5' primer, a J-beta primer mix was included in a second PCR lasting about 7 to 11 cycles. TCRdb re-derived calls from the 5' RACE reads in MiXCR, one entry per CDR3 protein. This sample has about 970,000 distinct CDR3 sequences, with roughly 50% found just once. Source material: blood. The source is a woman aged 55-69 years in good health.

This rearrangement joins TRBV15 to TRBJ2-1; 13 nucleotides agree with TRBD2. V trimming: 11 bases; J trimming: 9 bases; junction bases outside the gene matches: 25. Germline CDR1 LNHNV, CDR2 YYDKDF (reference sequence). This CDR3 contains 19 residues. The CDR3 DNA sequence: TGTGCCGCTACGAGAATACTAGCGGGAGGGCCCTACGTGTGGTGTGAGCAGTTCTTC. This encodes CAATRILAGGPYVWCEQFF. Filled out from reference TRBV15 and TRBJ2-1, the complete variable domain reads DAMVIQNPRYQVTQFGKPVTLSCSQTLNHNVMYWYQQKSSQAPKLLFHYYDKDFNNEADTPDNFQSRRPNTSFCFLDIRSPGLGDTAMYLCAATRILAGGPYVWCEQFFGPGTRLTVL.

This chain links TRBV29-1 with TRBJ2-7; a possible D gene is TRBD1 (5 bases). Germline lookup yields CDR1 SQVTM and CDR2 ANQGSEA. This CDR3 region has 14 residues. Deletions cut 6 bases from V and 0 bases from J, with 15 bases between. The CDR3 here is CSVAGHQSSYEQYF. The CDR3 DNA follows: TGCAGCGTAGCCGGACACCAGAGCTCCTACGAGCAGTACTTC.

The chain couples TRBV7-9 to TRBJ2-6, with D uncertain. V was trimmed by 0 bases and J by 0 bases, leaving 9 bases between them. CDR3 size: 17 residues. CDR1 and CDR2 (germline): SEHNR, FQNEAQ (reference sequence). The chain's CDR3 is CASSLAAAVSGANVLTF. DNA of the CDR3: TGTGCCAGCAGCTTAGCTGCAGCTGTCTCTGGGGCCAACGTCCTGACTTTC. Complete variable domain (other parts from reference TRBV7-9 and TRBJ2-6): DTGVSQNPRHKITKRGQNVTFRCDPISEHNRLYWYRQTLGQGPEFLTYFQNEAQLEKSRLLSDRFSAERPKGSFSTLEIQRTEQGDSAMYLCASSLAAAVSGANVLTFGAGSRLTVL.

This sequence joins TRBV18 and TRBJ2-7; perhaps TRBD2 as D (5 bases). Germline V gene lookup returns CDR1 KGHSH and CDR2 LQKENI. This CDR3 comprises 15 residues. Trimming took 3 bases from V and 4 from J, leaving 16 bases between them. The CDR3 reads CASSPLATEGYEQYF. The CDR3 DNA reads as TGTGCCAGCTCACCGCTAGCTACCGAAGGATACGAGCAGTACTTC.

This clonotype was counted once. The J gene is TRBJ2-5, the V gene TRBV4-1; TRBD2 matches at 9 bases. The trim removed 4 bases at V and 3 bases at J, leaving 9 bases unmatched. Germline loops: CDR1 MGHRA, CDR2 YSYEKL. The CDR3 is 16 residues long. CDR3 sequence reads: CASSLGTSSMEETQYF. CDR3 DNA: TGCGCCAGCAGCCTCGGGACTAGCTCGATGGAAGAGACCCAGTACTTC.

CDR3 nucleotide sequence: TGCAGCGCGGGACAGCCATACGCCGCTGGGCGGTTCTTC. Protein product: CSAGQPYAAGRFF. The genes are TRBV29-1 and TRBJ2-1; 7 positions match TRBD1. This CDR3 is built from 13 residues. Trimming at V came to 7 bases and at J to 15 bases, leaving 18 bases not matched to a gene. CDR1 and CDR2 (germline): SQVTM, ANQGSEA.

The chain joins TRBV7-9 to TRBJ2-3, with a weak D call TRBD2 (5 bases). The CDR3 contains 17 residues. V lost 6 bases, J lost 4 bases, and 23 bases lay in between. In germline, CDR1 is SEHNR, CDR2 FQNEAQ (reference sequence). In DNA, the CDR3 is TGTGCCAGCAGACCCTTCAGAGCAGCCAGCGGAGCAGATACGCAGTATTTT. Translation gives CASRPFRAASGADTQYF.

V usage is TRBV4-1 and J usage is TRBJ2-2; D uncertain. CDR3 length: 14 amino acids. Germline CDR1 and CDR2: MGHRA and YSYEKL. Trimming removed 7 bases from V and 1 base from J, with 10 bases in between. CDR3 nucleotides: TGCGCCAGCACCTCTTTAGGGAACACCGGGGAGCTGTTTTTT. Its protein is CASTSLGNTGELFF.

CDR3: CASSPGAGKERQYF. The CDR3 DNA follows: TGTGCCAGCAGCCCTGGGGCAGGGAAGGAGCGGCAGTACTTC. This chain uses TRBV9 with TRBJ2-7, with D possibly being TRBD1 (5 bases). Germline CDR1 and CDR2: SGDLS and YYNGEE. There are 14 residues in the CDR3. V lost 4 bases and J lost 9, with 20 bases in between.

This clonotype was counted between two and nine times. The chain employs TRBV2 and TRBJ2-1; D perhaps matches TRBD1 (6 bases). Germline V gene sequence: CDR1 SNHLY, CDR2 FYNNEI. Trimming stripped 6 bases from V and 4 bases from J, with 16 bases between. The CDR3 loop spans 15 amino acids. CDR3 DNA sequence: TGTGCCAGCAGCCAATTCAGGGACATATACAATGAGCAGTTCTTC. Its protein is CASSQFRDIYNEQFF. The variable domain in full, with the rest retrieved from reference TRBV2 and TRBJ2-1, is EPEVTQTPSHQVTQMGQEVILRCVPISNHLYFYWYRQILGQKVEFLVSFYNNEISEKSEIFDDQFSVERPDGSNFTLKIRSTKLEDSAMYFCASSQFRDIYNEQFFGPGTRLTVL.

The V and J genes are TRBV29-1 and TRBJ2-7; the D gene is possibly TRBD2 (5 bases). CDR3 length: 13 residues. In germline, CDR1 is SQVTM, CDR2 ANQGSEA. In DNA form, the CDR3 reads TGCAACGCCGGGCCATCACAAGGAGGCGAGCAGTACTTC. It yields the protein CNAGPSQGGEQYF.

The rearrangement links TRBV6-2 or TRBV6-3 to TRBJ2-5; TRBD2 matches at 10 bases. Trimming removed 3 bases from V and 1 base from J; junction bases left unmatched: 8. This CDR3 has 17 residues. CDR1 is MNHEY, CDR2 SVGEGT, per germline. CDR3 DNA: TGTGCCAGCAGTTATGTTGGTAGCGGGAGGCCCCAAGAGACCCAGTACTTC. Protein product: CASSYVGSGRPQETQYF.

The rearrangement uses TRBV12-3 or TRBV12-4 and TRBJ2-2; weak D call: TRBD2 (6 bases). The CDR3 contains 14 residues. The ends were cut back, 7 bases at V and 7 bases at J, with 16 bases in the middle. The CDR3 loop is CASTPRETVGELFF. The CDR3 DNA reads as TGTGCCAGCACCCCCCGGGAGACGGTCGGGGAGCTGTTTTTT.

V and J are TRBV12-3 or TRBV12-4 and TRBJ2-4; 10 bases match TRBD2. Losses at the gene ends were 5 bases for V and 13 bases for J; bases not matched to a gene: 14. The CDR3 is 15 residues long. CDR3 DNA sequence: TGTGCCAGCAGTAGGGCTAGCGGGAGTTTCGGAGAGCAGTACTTC. It specifies CASSRASGSFGEQYF.

In this sample, this clonotype turned up a few times. V usage is TRBV2 and J usage is TRBJ2-3; 7 positions agree with TRBD2. This CDR3 is 17 amino acids long. Trimming at V came to 3 bases and at J to 0 bases, leaving 9 bases not matched to a gene. Per the germline V gene, CDR1 is SNHLY and CDR2 is FYNNEI. CDR3 residues: CASSDPFAGVSTDTQYF. CDR3 sequence (DNA): TGTGCCAGCAGTGACCCTTTTGCGGGAGTGAGCACAGATACGCAGTATTTT. Full variable domain (outside the CDR3, taken from reference TRBV2 and TRBJ2-3): EPEVTQTPSHQVTQMGQEVILRCVPISNHLYFYWYRQILGQKVEFLVSFYNNEISEKSEIFDDQFSVERPDGSNFTLKIRSTKLEDSAMYFCASSDPFAGVSTDTQYFGPGTRLTVL.

The chain employs TRBV7-2 and TRBJ2-3; TRBD1 might be the D (5 bases). The CDR3 is made up of 14 amino acids. V was shortened by 2 bases and J by 4 bases, with 10 bases between the two germline ends. The V gene's germline CDR1 is SGHTA and CDR2 FQGNSA. CDR3 sequence (DNA): TGTGCCAGCAGCTTACATAAAGGGGCAGATACGCAGTATTTT. Translating gives CASSLHKGADTQYF.

This clonotype was counted once. The chain carries TRBV5-5 and TRBJ2-3, with D tentatively TRBD1 (5 bases). V was pared by 0 bases and J by 3 bases, with 11 bases between. Germline V gene sequence: CDR1 SGHKS, CDR2 YYEKEE (reference sequence). The CDR3 runs to 15 residues. The CDR3 DNA follows: TGTGCCAGCAGCTTGGGGACCAGGGTAACAGATACGCAGTATTTT. It is translated as CASSLGTRVTDTQYF.

The chain employs TRBV12-3 or TRBV12-4 and TRBJ1-2, with unresolved D. This CDR3 comprises 14 residues. V lost 3 bases and J lost 7, with 15 bases in between. The CDR3, as DNA: TGTGCCAGCAGTTTGGTGGGCGGGATTGGTGGCTACACCTTC. Encoded protein: CASSLVGGIGGYTF.

The rearrangement uses TRBV6-1 and TRBJ2-7; tentative D call: TRBD2 (6 bases). Germline CDR1 MNHNS, CDR2 SASEGT. Trimming left V 6 bases short and J 3 bases short, with 18 bases between. This CDR3 comprises 15 residues. The CDR3 spells CASSLLIGGYYEQYF. In DNA, the CDR3 is TGTGCCAGCAGCCTTCTGATCGGGGGATACTACGAGCAGTACTTC.

The chain couples TRBV9 to TRBJ2-5; tentatively, D is TRBD1 (6 bases). This CDR3 has 13 amino acids. Germline CDR1 SGDLS, CDR2 YYNGEE. Trimming pared 8 bases from V and 4 bases from J, leaving 15 bases between. In DNA form, the CDR3 reads TGTGCCAGTCACCCAGGGGCGGGAGAGACCCAGTACTTC. It encodes CASHPGAGETQYF. The variable domain in full, completed from reference TRBV9 and TRBJ2-5, reads DSGVTQTPKHLITATGQRVTLRCSPRSGDLSVYWYQQSLDQGLQFLIQYYNGEERAKGNILERFSAQQFPDLHSELNLSSLELGDSALYFCASHPGAGETQYFGPGTRLLVL.

The table lists this clonotype with a few counts. The genes are TRBV6-2 or TRBV6-3 and TRBJ2-7, with 13 bases identical to TRBD2. The V and J ends lost 6 bases and 6 bases, in that order; junction bases with no gene match: 5. The CDR3 consists of 14 residues. Germline assignment: CDR1 MNHEY and CDR2 SVGEGT. The CDR3 DNA sequence: TGTGCCAGCAGAAGACTAGCGGGAGGAGCCGAGCAGTACTTC. Translated: CASRRLAGGAEQYF.

This clonotype has just a few counts. The chain is built from TRBV4-1 and TRBJ2-7; 8 nucleotides line up with TRBD2. The germline V gene encodes CDR1 MGHRA and CDR2 YSYEKL. The CDR3 covers 15 residues. The V gene end was trimmed by 2 bases and the J gene end by 3 bases; junction bases not matched to a gene: 6. The chain's CDR3 is CASSQTAGADYEQYF. The CDR3 DNA reads TGCGCCAGCAGCCAAACAGCGGGAGCGGACTACGAGCAGTACTTC.

The CDR3 coding sequence is TGTGCCAGCAGCGTAGACAGGGGGCCGGGCACTGAAGCTTTCTTT. Translation: CASSVDRGPGTEAFF. V gene TRBV7-9 combines with J gene TRBJ1-1; 10 nucleotides line up with TRBD1. Trimming took 5 bases from V and 4 from J; bases not matched to a gene: 7. The CDR3 runs to 15 residues. Germline V gene data show CDR1 as SEHNR and CDR2 as FQNEAQ (reference sequence). The full variable domain, completed using reference TRBV7-9 and TRBJ1-1, is DTGVSQNPRHKITKRGQNVTFRCDPISEHNRLYWYRQTLGQGPEFLTYFQNEAQLEKSRLLSDRFSAERPKGSFSTLEIQRTEQGDSAMYLCASSVDRGPGTEAFFGQGTRLTVV.

The sample holds a few counts of this clonotype. V is TRBV2 and J is TRBJ2-7; 12 bases are a match to TRBD2. The germline gives CDR1 SNHLY, CDR2 FYNNEI. Trimming removed 6 bases from V and 4 bases from J; junction bases left unmatched: 7. This CDR3 has 15 residues. CDR3 coding DNA: TGTGCCAGCAGCGGGACTAGCGGGCCCTGGTACGAGCAGTACTTC. As protein: CASSGTSGPWYEQYF.

The chain is built from TRBV6-5 and TRBJ1-2; 7 nucleotides agree with TRBD1. The CDR3 spans 14 residues. Germline lookup yields CDR1 MNHEY and CDR2 SVGAGI. Unmatched junction bases numbered 5, after V lost 2 bases and J lost 5 bases. This chain's CDR3 is CASSYDRVGYGYTF. CDR3 nucleotide sequence: TGTGCCAGCAGTTACGACAGGGTGGGGTATGGCTACACCTTC.

This clonotype occurred a few times. The chain couples TRBV2 to TRBJ1-5, with no clear D. Germline V gene lookup returns CDR1 SNHLY and CDR2 FYNNEI. The CDR3 length is 15 residues. The germline V and J ends were trimmed by 1 base and 6 bases, with 13 bases remaining between them. Written as DNA, the CDR3 is TGTGCCAGCAGTGAAGAGGTGGGGTCTTTTCAGCCCCAGCATTTT. Its translation: CASSEEVGSFQPQHF.

The chain carries TRBV13 and TRBJ2-7; D ambiguous. The better agreement between TRBJ2-5 and the DNA end casts doubt on the J call. Germline CDR1 and CDR2: PRHDT and FYEKMQ (reference sequence). The CDR3 has 13 amino acids. The CDR3 DNA follows: TGTGCCAGCAGCTTAGCAGGAGTAGGGACCCAGTACTTC. This gives the protein CASSLAGVGTQYF.

The CDR3 DNA reads as TGCGCCAGCAGGGGGGACCCAAACAGGGGGCGCTTCTCCTACGAGCAGTACTTC. Protein sequence: CASRGDPNRGRFSYEQYF. The rearrangement uses TRBV5-1 and TRBJ2-4; 9 nucleotides match TRBD1. The last part of the DNA fits TRBJ2-7 better; the J call may be wrong. Germline CDR1 reads SGHRS; CDR2 reads YFSETQ. This CDR3 has 18 residues.

The genes are TRBV7-2 and TRBJ1-2; possible D gene TRBD1, 5 bases. The germline gives CDR1 SGHTA, CDR2 FQGNSA. The V end was cut by 1 base, the J end by 0 bases, with 9 bases between. The CDR3 has 15 amino acids. DNA of the CDR3: TGTGCCAGCAGCTTAGAGGTCAGGGCTAACTATGGCTACACCTTC. Residues: CASSLEVRANYGYTF.

This chain connects TRBV20-1 to TRBJ2-5; maybe TRBD2 (6 bases). The germline V gene encodes CDR1 DFQATT and CDR2 SNEGSKA (reference sequence). The CDR3 runs to 16 residues. The V and J ends lost 6 bases and 11 bases respectively, with 31 bases between them. The CDR3 region has the DNA TGCAGTGCCCTAAGAATTGATCCAATCGGGACGGGGGAGCAGTACTTC. Residues: CSALRIDPIGTGEQYF.